This T cell receptor (beta chain) was sequenced for a study of blood T cells in healthy people across ages. Study results and limitations: Older age coincided with a roughly linear decline in TCR beta diversity per million T cells. With donor CMV status unknown, expanded clonotype changes were possibly confounded.

Combining a sample-barcoded 5' primer with a J-beta primer mix, a second PCR ran for about 7 to 12 cycles. A single record per CDR3 protein comes from TCRdb applying MiXCR to the 5' RACE reads. Of roughly 700,000 distinct CDR3 sequences detected, 20% to 25% appear once; the ten largest clones hold more than 7.5%. Concerning this clonotype itself: What it binds is unknown.

The V and J ends lost 3 bases and 0 bases respectively, with 6 bases between them. The CDR3 loop spans 13 amino acids. CDR1 and CDR2 (germline): SQVTM, ANQGSEA. These data were also reused for a study on T cells of mothers and their children. This second study says: The M1S primer of the second PCR added sample barcodes and 2-4 random nucleotides. Each child contributed approximately 3 million TCR beta CDR3 reads, while each mother contributed over 8 million.

The chain is built from TRBV29-1 and TRBJ2-1; D ambiguous. The sample was blood. This TCR was sampled from a boy under 18 in good health. CDR3 coding DNA: TGCAGCGTTGAGGCGCGCTCCTACAATGAGCAGTTCTTC. Encoded protein: CSVEARSYNEQFF.